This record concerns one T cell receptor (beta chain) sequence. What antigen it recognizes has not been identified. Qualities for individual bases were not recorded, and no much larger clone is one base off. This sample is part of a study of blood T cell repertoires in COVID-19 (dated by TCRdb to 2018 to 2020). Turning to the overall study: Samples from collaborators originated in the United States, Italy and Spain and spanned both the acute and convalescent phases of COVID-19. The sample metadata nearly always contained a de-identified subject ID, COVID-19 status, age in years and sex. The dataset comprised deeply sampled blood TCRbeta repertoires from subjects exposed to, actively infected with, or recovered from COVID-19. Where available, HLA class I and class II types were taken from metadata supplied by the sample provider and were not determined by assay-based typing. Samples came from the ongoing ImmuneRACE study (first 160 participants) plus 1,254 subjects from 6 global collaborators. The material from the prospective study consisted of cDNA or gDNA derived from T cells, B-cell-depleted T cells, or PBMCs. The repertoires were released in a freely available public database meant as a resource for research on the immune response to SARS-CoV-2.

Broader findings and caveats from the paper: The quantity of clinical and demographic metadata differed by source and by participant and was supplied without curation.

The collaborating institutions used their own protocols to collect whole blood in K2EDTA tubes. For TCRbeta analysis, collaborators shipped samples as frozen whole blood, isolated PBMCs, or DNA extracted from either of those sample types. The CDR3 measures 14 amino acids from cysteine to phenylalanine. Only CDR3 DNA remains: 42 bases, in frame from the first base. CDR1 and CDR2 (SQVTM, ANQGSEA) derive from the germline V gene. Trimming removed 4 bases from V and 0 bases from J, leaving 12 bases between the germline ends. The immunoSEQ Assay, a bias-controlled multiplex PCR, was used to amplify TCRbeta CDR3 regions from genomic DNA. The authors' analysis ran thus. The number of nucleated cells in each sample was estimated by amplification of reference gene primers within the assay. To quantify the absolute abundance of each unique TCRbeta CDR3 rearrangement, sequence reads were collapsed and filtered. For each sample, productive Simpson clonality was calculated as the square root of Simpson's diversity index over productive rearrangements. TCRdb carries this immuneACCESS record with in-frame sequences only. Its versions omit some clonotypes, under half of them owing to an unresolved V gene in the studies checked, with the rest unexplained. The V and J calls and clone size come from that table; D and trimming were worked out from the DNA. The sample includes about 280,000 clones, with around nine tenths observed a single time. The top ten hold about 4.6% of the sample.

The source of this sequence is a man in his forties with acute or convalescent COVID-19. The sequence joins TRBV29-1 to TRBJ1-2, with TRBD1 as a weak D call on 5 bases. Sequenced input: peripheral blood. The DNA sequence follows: TGCAGCGTTGTATCCAGGGAAGCTAACTATGGCTACACCTTC. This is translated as CSVVSREANYGYTF.